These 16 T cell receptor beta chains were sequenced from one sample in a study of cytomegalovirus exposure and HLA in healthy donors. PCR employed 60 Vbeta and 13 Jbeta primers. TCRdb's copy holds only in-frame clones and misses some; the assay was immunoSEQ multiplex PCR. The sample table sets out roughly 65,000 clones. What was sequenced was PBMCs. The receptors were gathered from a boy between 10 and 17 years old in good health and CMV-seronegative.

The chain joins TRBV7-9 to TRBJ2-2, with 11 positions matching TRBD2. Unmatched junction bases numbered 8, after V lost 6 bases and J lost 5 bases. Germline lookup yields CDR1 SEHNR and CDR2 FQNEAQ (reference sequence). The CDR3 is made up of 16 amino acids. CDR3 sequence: CASSPTSGRFTGELFF. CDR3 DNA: TGTGCCAGCAGTCCCACTAGCGGGAGATTTACCGGGGAGCTGTTTTTT.

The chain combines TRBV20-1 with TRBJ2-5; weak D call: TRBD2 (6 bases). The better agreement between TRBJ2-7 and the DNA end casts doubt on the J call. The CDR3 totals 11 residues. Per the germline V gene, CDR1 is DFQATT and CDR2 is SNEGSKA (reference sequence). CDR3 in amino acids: CSAQRASEQYF. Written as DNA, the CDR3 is TGCAGTGCCCAGCGGGCCTCCGAGCAGTACTTC.

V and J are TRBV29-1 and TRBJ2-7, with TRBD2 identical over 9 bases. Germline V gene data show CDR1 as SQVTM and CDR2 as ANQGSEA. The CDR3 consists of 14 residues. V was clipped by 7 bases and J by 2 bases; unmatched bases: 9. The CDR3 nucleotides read TGCAGCGCCACGGGACTAGCCGATACCTACGAGCAGTACTTC. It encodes CSATGLADTYEQYF.

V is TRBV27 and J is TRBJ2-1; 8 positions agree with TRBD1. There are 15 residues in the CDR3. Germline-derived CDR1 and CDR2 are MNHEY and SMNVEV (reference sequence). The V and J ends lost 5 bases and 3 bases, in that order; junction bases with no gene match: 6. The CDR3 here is CASSPTGTGYNEQFF. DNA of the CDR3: TGTGCCAGCAGTCCGACAGGGACAGGCTACAATGAGCAGTTCTTC.

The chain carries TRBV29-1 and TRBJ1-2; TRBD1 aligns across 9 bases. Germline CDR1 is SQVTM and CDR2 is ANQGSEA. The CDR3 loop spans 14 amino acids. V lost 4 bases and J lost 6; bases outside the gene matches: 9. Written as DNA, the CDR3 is TGCAGCGTTGGTGACAGGGGGTCTTTTAATGGCTACACCTTC. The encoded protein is CSVGDRGSFNGYTF.

The CDR3 coding sequence is TGTGCCAGCAGCCAAGTTAGCGCAGAGGGCAATCAGCCCCAGCATTTT. The encoded protein is CASSQVSAEGNQPQHF. This chain links TRBV4-2 with TRBJ1-5; D is ambiguous. Germline V gene lookup returns CDR1 LGHNA and CDR2 YNFKEQ. The V and J ends lost 1 base and 2 bases respectively, with 12 bases between them. This CDR3 comprises 16 residues.

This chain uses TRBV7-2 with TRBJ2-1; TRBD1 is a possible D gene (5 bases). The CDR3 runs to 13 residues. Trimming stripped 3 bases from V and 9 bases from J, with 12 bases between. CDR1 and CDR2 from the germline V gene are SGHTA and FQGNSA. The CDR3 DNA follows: TGTGCCAGCAGCTTTGGGGCGCGAGGTGAGCAGTTCTTC. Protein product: CASSFGARGEQFF.

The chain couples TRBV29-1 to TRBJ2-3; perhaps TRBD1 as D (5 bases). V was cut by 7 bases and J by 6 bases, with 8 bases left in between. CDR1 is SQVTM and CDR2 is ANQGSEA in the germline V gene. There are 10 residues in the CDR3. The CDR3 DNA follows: TGCAGCGCCCCAGGGGATACGCAGTATTTT. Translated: CSAPGDTQYF.

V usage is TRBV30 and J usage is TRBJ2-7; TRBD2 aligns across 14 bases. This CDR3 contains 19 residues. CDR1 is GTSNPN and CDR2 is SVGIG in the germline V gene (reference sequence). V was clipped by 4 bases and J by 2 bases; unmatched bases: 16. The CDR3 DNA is TGTGCCTGGATCCCCCCGCCGGGACTAGCGGGAGTATCGGCCTACGAGCAGTACTTC. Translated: CAWIPPPGLAGVSAYEQYF.

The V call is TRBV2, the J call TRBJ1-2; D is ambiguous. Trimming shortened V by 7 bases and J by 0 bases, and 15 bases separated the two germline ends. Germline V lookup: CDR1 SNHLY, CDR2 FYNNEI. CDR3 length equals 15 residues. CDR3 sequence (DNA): TGTGCCAGCAAAAGACCCGGCAGGTCTAACTATGGCTACACCTTC. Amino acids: CASKRPGRSNYGYTF. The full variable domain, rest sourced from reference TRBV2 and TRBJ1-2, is EPEVTQTPSHQVTQMGQEVILRCVPISNHLYFYWYRQILGQKVEFLVSFYNNEISEKSEIFDDQFSVERPDGSNFTLKIRSTKLEDSAMYFCASKRPGRSNYGYTFGSGTRLTVV.

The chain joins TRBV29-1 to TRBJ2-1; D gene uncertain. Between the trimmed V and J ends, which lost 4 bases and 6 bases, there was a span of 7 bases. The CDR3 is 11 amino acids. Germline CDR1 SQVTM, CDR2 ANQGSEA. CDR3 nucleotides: TGCAGCGTTGTTCTCCTCAATGAGCAGTTCTTC. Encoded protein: CSVVLLNEQFF.

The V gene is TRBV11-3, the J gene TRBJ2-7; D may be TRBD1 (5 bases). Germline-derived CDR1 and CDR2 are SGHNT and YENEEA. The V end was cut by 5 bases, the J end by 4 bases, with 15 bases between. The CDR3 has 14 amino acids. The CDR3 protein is CASSPAWGEYEQYF. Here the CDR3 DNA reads TGTGCCAGCAGCCCCGCCTGGGGCGAATACGAGCAGTACTTC.

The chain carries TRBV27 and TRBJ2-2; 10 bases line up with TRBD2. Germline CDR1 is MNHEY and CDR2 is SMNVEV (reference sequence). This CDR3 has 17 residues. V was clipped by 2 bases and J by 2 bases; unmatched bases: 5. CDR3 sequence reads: CASSLGIAGGNTGELFF. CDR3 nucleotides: TGTGCCAGCAGTTTAGGGATAGCGGGAGGAAACACCGGGGAGCTGTTTTTT.

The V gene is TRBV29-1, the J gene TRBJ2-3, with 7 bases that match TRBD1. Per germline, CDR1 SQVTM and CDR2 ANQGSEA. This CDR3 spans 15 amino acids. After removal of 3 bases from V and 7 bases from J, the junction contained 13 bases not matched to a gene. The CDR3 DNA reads TGCAGCGTTGATCGAAGGGGGCCCAGCCCTTATACGCAGTATTTT. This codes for CSVDRRGPSPYTQYF.

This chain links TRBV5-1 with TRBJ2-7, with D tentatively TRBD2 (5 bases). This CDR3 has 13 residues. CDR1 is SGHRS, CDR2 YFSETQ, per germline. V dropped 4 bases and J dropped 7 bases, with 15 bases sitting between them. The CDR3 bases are TGCGCCAGCAGCCCCGGGGTGCTCTGGGAGCAGTACTTC. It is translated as CASSPGVLWEQYF.

In DNA, the CDR3 is TGTGCCAGCAAAGTCTCAGGGGTGGGTGGCTACACCTTC. Amino acids: CASKVSGVGGYTF. The chain joins TRBV6-1 to TRBJ1-2; TRBD1 is a possible D gene (6 bases). V was shortened by 7 bases and J by 7 bases, with 16 bases between the two germline ends. Germline CDR1 MNHNS, CDR2 SASEGT. The CDR3 is 13 residues long.